This TCR beta chain was sequenced in a study of cytomegalovirus exposure and HLA in healthy donors. The donors were members of the validation cohort comprising approximately 110 subjects, separate from the approximately 630-subject first cohort. General study points: The study listed some 160 cytomegalovirus-associated TCR beta chains. The tendency of first-cohort TCR clusters to co-occur in the roughly 130 validation repertoires emerged from a later analysis. Many donors shared some public TCRs, even though most TCR sequences were rare.

In regard to this clone: Antigen unknown.

Assay: immunoSEQ multiplex PCR; the TCRdb copy retains only in-frame clones and omits some. The sample has 150,000 to 200,000 clones, about 80% seen once. Sequencing was performed on PBMCs. The sequence was obtained from a man in his late teens or twenties in good health and CMV-seropositive.

The CDR3, as DNA: TGTGCCAGCAGCTTTGGGACTCCCAGGGAGCAGTACTTC. Its protein is CASSFGTPREQYF. V usage is TRBV11-2 and J usage is TRBJ2-7; D possibly corresponds to TRBD2 (6 bases). V was pared by 3 bases and J by 7 bases, with 13 bases between. This CDR3 contains 13 residues. CDR1 and CDR2 (germline): SGHAT, FQNNGV.